Sequencing of this TCR beta chain was carried out in a study of glioma-infiltrating T cells. Study-level points and caveats: CDR3 overlap between tissue and blood was very small.

Concerning this clonotype itself: Its antigen is unknown.

Amplification of TCR alpha and beta CDR3 regions from RNA used iRepertoire nested multiplex PCR. TCRdb analysed the multiplex PCR reads with MiXCR anew, one entry per CDR3 protein. Of over 15,000 distinct CDR3 sequences in the sample, over 45% were seen once. Trimming took off 5 bases at V and 10 bases at J, with 15 bases between the two ends. Germline V gives CDR1 SGHVS, CDR2 FQNEAQ. The CDR3 loop spans 12 amino acids. Sample: glioma tissue, nonneoplastic brain tissue, or PBMCs (not recorded which). The sequence was collected from a human donor with low-grade glioma or glioblastoma, undergoing nonglioma brain surgery, or in good health (not recorded which). This chain joins TRBV7-8 and TRBJ2-7; D gene unclear. The CDR3 region is CASSPSSYGQYF. CDR3 nucleotide sequence: TGTGCCAGCAGCCCGAGCTCCTACGGTCAGTACTTC.